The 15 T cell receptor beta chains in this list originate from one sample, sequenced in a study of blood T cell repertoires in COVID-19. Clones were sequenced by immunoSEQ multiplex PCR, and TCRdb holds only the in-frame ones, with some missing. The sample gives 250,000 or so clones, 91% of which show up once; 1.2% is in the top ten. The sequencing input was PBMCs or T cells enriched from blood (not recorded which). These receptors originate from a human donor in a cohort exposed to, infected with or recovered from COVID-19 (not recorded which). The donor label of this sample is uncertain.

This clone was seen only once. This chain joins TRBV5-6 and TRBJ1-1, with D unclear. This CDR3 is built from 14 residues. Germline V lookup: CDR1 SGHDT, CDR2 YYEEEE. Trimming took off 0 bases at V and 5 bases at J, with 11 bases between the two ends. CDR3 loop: CASSLAHGVTEAFF. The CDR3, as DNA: TGTGCCAGCAGCTTGGCCCACGGGGTAACTGAAGCTTTCTTT. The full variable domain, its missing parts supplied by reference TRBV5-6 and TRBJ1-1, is DAGVTQSPTHLIKTRGQQVTLRCSPKSGHDTVSWYQQALGQGPQFIFQYYEEEERQRGNFPDRFSGHQFPNYSSELNVNALLLGDSALYLCASSLAHGVTEAFFGQGTRLTVV.

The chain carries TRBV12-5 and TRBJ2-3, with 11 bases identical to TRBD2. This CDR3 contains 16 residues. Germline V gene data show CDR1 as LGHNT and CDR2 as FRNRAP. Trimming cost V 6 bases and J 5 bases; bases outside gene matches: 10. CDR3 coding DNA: TGTGCTAGTGGCCGTAGCGGGGGGGCCTATATAGATACGCAGTATTTT. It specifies CASGRSGGAYIDTQYF.

The CDR3: CASTERDTIYF. The CDR3, as DNA: TGTGCCAGCACCGAGAGAGACACCATATATTTT. The V gene is TRBV6-5, the J gene TRBJ1-3, with D uncertain. This CDR3 has 11 residues. Germline CDR1 reads MNHEY; CDR2 reads SVGAGI. V lost 7 bases and J 8 bases, leaving 9 bases between the germline ends.

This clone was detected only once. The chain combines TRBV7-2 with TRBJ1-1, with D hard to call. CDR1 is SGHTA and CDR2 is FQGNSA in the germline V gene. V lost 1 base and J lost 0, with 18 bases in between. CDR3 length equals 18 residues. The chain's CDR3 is CASSLDRGWLEMNTEAFF. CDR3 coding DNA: TGTGCCAGCAGCTTAGATCGGGGATGGCTTGAAATGAACACTGAAGCTTTCTTT.

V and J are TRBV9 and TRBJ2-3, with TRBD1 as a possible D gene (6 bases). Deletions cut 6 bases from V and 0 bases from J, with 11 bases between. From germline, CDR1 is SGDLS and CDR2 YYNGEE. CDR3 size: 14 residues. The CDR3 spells CASNGDISTDTQYF. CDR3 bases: TGTGCCAGCAACGGGGACATTAGCACAGATACGCAGTATTTT.

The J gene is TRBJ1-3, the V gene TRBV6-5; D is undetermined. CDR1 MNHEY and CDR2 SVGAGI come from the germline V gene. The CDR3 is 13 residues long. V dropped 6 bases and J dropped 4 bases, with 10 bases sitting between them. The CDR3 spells CASRSGSGNTIYF. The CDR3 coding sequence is TGTGCCAGCAGAAGCGGGAGCGGAAACACCATATATTTT.

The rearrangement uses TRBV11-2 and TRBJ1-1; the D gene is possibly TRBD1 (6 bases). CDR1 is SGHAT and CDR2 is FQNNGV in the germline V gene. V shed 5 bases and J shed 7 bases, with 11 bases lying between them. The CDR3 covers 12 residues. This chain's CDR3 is CASSPQGFEAFF. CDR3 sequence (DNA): TGTGCCAGCAGCCCTCAGGGGTTTGAAGCTTTCTTT.

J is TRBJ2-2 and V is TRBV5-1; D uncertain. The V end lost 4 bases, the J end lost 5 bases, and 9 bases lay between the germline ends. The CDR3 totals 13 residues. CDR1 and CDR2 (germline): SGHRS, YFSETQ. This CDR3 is CASSPEPTGELFF. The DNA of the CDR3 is TGCGCCAGCAGCCCCGAGCCGACCGGGGAGCTGTTTTTT.

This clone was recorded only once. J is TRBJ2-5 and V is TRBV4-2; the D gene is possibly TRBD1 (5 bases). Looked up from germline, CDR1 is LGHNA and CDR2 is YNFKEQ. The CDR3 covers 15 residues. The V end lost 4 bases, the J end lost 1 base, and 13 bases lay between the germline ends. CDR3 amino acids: CASSPRQLPQETQYF. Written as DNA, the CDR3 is TGTGCCAGCAGCCCGAGACAGCTTCCCCAAGAGACCCAGTACTTC.

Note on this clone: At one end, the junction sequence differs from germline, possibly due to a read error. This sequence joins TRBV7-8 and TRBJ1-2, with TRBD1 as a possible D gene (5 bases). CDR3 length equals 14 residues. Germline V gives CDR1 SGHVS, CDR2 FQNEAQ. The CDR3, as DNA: TGTGCCAGCAGCTTAGGCTTACGGGGGTATGGCTATACCTTC. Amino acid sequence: CASSLGLRGYGYTF.

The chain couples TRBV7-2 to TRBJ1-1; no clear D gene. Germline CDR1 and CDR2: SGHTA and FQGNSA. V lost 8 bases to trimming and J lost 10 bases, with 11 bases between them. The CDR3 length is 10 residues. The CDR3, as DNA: TGTGCCAGCGGTAATGAGGGAGCTTTCTTT. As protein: CASGNEGAFF. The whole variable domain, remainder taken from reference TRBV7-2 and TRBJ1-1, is GAGVSQSPSNKVTEKGKDVELRCDPISGHTALYWYRQSLGQGLEFLIYFQGNSAPDKSGLPSDRFSAERTGGSVSTLTIQRTQQEDSAVYLCASGNEGAFFGQGTRLTVV.

CDR3: CASSRSTGGVLIGYTF. The CDR3 DNA reads as TGTGCCAGCAGCAGATCGACAGGGGGCGTTCTAATCGGCTACACCTTC. The V call is TRBV21-1, the J call TRBJ1-2; the table assigns TRBD1, which was not confirmed against the DNA. TRBV21-1 counts as a pseudogene. This CDR3 spans 16 amino acids.

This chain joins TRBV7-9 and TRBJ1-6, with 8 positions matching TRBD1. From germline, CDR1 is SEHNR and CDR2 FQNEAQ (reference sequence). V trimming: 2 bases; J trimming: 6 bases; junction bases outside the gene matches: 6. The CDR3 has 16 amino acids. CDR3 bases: TGTGCCAGCAGCTTAAATGACCAGGGGGCTAATTCACCCCTCCACTTT. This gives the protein CASSLNDQGANSPLHF.

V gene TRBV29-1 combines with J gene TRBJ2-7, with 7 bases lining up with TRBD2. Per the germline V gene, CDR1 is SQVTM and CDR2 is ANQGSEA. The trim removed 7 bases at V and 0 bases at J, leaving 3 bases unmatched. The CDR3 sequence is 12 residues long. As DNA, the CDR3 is TGCAGCGCGCGGGGGAGCTCCTACGAGCAGTACTTC. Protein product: CSARGSSYEQYF.

This CDR3 is CAIVGTGGTEAFF. The CDR3, as DNA: TGTGCCATCGTCGGGACAGGGGGCACTGAAGCTTTCTTT. This chain joins TRBV11-3 and TRBJ1-1, with 11 bases fitting TRBD1. The V gene's germline CDR1 is SGHNT and CDR2 YENEEA. V gave up 10 bases and J gave up 4 bases; unmatched junction bases: 5. The CDR3 spans 13 residues.